Below, 17 T cell receptor beta chains from the same sample are listed, as sequenced in a study of blood T cells in healthy people across ages. The second PCR ran about 6 to 11 cycles with a sample-barcoded 5' primer and J-beta primers. MiXCR, applied by TCRdb to the 5' RACE reads, yields one record per CDR3 protein. The sample lists some 790,000 distinct CDR3 sequences, around 26% occurring once. Sequenced sample: blood. The receptors derive from a woman older than 75 in good health.

Comment on this clonotype: This clone may be a read error of a much larger clone one base away. The genes are TRBV20-1 and TRBJ2-3; 7 positions match TRBD2. CDR3 size: 14 residues. The J segment lost 1 base and the V segment lost 3 bases, leaving 4 bases of the junction unmatched. CDR1 and CDR2 from the germline V gene are DFQATT and SNEGSKA (reference sequence). This CDR3 reads CSAREGLGTDTQYF. In nucleotides, the CDR3 is TGCAGTGCTAGGGAAGGACTAGGCACAGATACGCAGTATTTT.

This clonotype was recorded a few times. The CDR3 nucleotides read TGTGCCAGCAGCCGCCAAGGTACAGGGGGCTTAGATGGCTACACCTTC. This codes for CASSRQGTGGLDGYTF. The chain recombines TRBV12-3 or TRBV12-4 with TRBJ1-2; 9 nucleotides line up with TRBD1. The CDR3 contains 16 residues. V shed 6 bases, J shed 6 bases, and the junction held 14 bases outside the gene matches.

The J gene is TRBJ1-5, the V gene TRBV28; D uncertain. Looked up from germline, CDR1 is MDHEN and CDR2 is SYDVKM. The length of the CDR3 is 15 residues. V lost 5 bases and J lost 5, with 16 bases in between. The CDR3: CASSPDRRRHQPQHF. The CDR3 DNA sequence: TGTGCCAGCAGTCCGGATAGACGCAGACATCAGCCCCAGCATTTT. Using reference TRBV28 and TRBJ1-5 for the parts outside the CDR3, the full variable domain is DVKVTQSSRYLVKRTGEKVFLECVQDMDHENMFWYRQDPGLGLRLIYFSYDVKMKEKGDIPEGYSVSREKKERFSLILESASTNQTSMYLCASSPDRRRHQPQHFGDGTRLSIL.

V gene TRBV10-3 combines with J gene TRBJ1-1; the match to TRBD1 covers 7 bases. V lost 5 bases to trimming and J lost 4 bases; unmatched junction nucleotides: 7. Germline CDR1 is ENHRY and CDR2 is SYGVKD. This CDR3 contains 14 residues. In nucleotides, the CDR3 is TGTGCCATCAGTACGACAGGGCGCAGCACTGAAGCTTTCTTT. This gives the protein CAISTTGRSTEAFF.

This clonotype showed up many times. The chain has TRBV9 and TRBJ2-3, with D possibly TRBD2 on 6 matching bases. V was pared by 0 bases and J by 2 bases, with 13 bases between. This CDR3 comprises 16 residues. CDR1 and CDR2 (germline): SGDLS, YYNGEE. The CDR3 DNA is TGTGCCAGCAGCGTAGGGGGAGGAGAGTTCACAGATACGCAGTATTTT. As protein: CASSVGGGEFTDTQYF.

Worth noting for this clonotype: The CDR3 carries no conserved terminal phenylalanine or tryptophan, so it likely arises from a read error. The chain is built from TRBV6-1 and TRBJ2-3, with D unclear. The CDR3 is made up of 15 amino acids. Looked up from germline, CDR1 is MNHNS and CDR2 is SASEGT. Trimming pared 6 bases from V and 5 bases from J, leaving 18 bases between. CDR3 in amino acids: CASREVGFPRDTQYV. The DNA for the CDR3 is TGTGCCAGCAGAGAGGTCGGATTCCCCCGAGATACGCAGTATGTT.

The CDR3 spells CASSEAGGSRPQHF. The CDR3 nucleotides read TGTGCCAGCAGTGAAGCTGGTGGGAGTCGGCCCCAGCATTTT. V usage is TRBV6-1 and J usage is TRBJ1-5; D remains ambiguous. The ends were cut back, 0 bases at V and 9 bases at J, with 12 bases in the middle. In germline, CDR1 is MNHNS, CDR2 SASEGT. This CDR3 is built from 14 residues.

The rearrangement uses TRBV18 and TRBJ2-2; 7 nucleotides match TRBD1. CDR1 KGHSH and CDR2 LQKENI come from the germline V gene. There are 16 residues in the CDR3. V gave up 0 bases and J gave up 0 bases; unmatched junction bases: 1. In DNA, the CDR3 is TGTGCCAGCTCACCACCGGACAGGCCGAACACCGGGGAGCTGTTTTTT. It codes for CASSPPDRPNTGELFF.

The chain couples TRBV10-2 to TRBJ2-3; TRBD2 matches 12 bases. Germline V gives CDR1 WSHSY, CDR2 SAAADI. The CDR3 length is 15 residues. V trimming: 4 bases; J trimming: 4 bases; junction bases outside the gene matches: 3. The CDR3 nucleotides are TGCGCCAGCAGTGGAGGACTAGCGGGATCAGATACGCAGTATTTT. Protein: CASSGGLAGSDTQYF.

The chain employs TRBV20-1 and TRBJ1-5; no clear D. This CDR3 has 14 amino acids. Germline assignment: CDR1 DFQATT and CDR2 SNEGSKA (reference sequence). V shed 3 bases and J shed 2 bases, with 11 bases lying between them. CDR3 in amino acids: CSARRAMGNQPQHF. The CDR3 DNA reads TGCAGTGCTAGGAGGGCTATGGGCAATCAGCCCCAGCATTTT.

This clonotype was found many times. V gene TRBV6-1 combines with J gene TRBJ2-7; D may be TRBD2 (5 bases). Germline lookup yields CDR1 MNHNS and CDR2 SASEGT. The V gene lost 6 bases and the J gene lost 2 bases, with 14 bases spanning the gap. The CDR3 extends over 14 amino acids. The CDR3 sequence: CASSLRAETYEQYF. The CDR3 DNA reads TGTGCCAGCAGCTTGCGGGCTGAAACCTACGAGCAGTACTTC.

The chain joins TRBV6-2 or TRBV6-3 to TRBJ1-5; unclear D gene. Germline V gene sequence: CDR1 MNHEY, CDR2 SVGEGT. Trimming left V 3 bases short and J 6 bases short, with 9 bases between. This CDR3 spans 13 amino acids. The CDR3 DNA is TGTGCCAGCAGTTATTCAGTGGTTCAGCCCCAGCATTTT. Translating it yields CASSYSVVQPQHF.

This sequence joins TRBV20-1 and TRBJ2-5; TRBD1 agrees at 11 bases. Germline V gene lookup returns CDR1 DFQATT and CDR2 SNEGSKA (reference sequence). Trimming cost V 6 bases and J 1 base; bases outside gene matches: 4. This CDR3 contains 14 residues. CDR3 in amino acids: CSANGQGAQETQYF. The CDR3 bases are TGCAGTGCCAATGGACAGGGGGCCCAAGAGACCCAGTACTTC.

In this sample, this clonotype turned up a few times. This chain joins TRBV2 and TRBJ2-3, with 7 bases that match TRBD2. The V and J ends lost 3 bases and 2 bases, in that order; junction bases with no gene match: 8. Germline CDR1 is SNHLY and CDR2 is FYNNEI. CDR3 size: 16 residues. The CDR3, as DNA: TGTGCCAGCAGTGACTTTGGCGGGGGAGCCACAGATACGCAGTATTTT. It translates to CASSDFGGGATDTQYF. Combining the CDR3 with reference TRBV2 and TRBJ2-3 gives the whole variable domain EPEVTQTPSHQVTQMGQEVILRCVPISNHLYFYWYRQILGQKVEFLVSFYNNEISEKSEIFDDQFSVERPDGSNFTLKIRSTKLEDSAMYFCASSDFGGGATDTQYFGPGTRLTVL.

Only a few counts were recorded for this clonotype. This chain connects TRBV3-1 to TRBJ1-6; D remains ambiguous. CDR1 is LGHDT, CDR2 YNNKEL, per germline (reference sequence). V lost 1 base and J 9 bases, leaving 7 bases between the germline ends. The CDR3 loop spans 13 amino acids. The DNA of the CDR3 is TGTGCCAGCAGCCAAGGTTCCGGTTCACCCCTCCACTTT. Protein sequence: CASSQGSGSPLHF.

This clonotype was observed at least ten times. This chain connects TRBV20-1 to TRBJ2-4, with no clear D. The germline V gene has CDR1 DFQATT and CDR2 SNEGSKA (reference sequence). The CDR3 spans 14 residues. Deletions cut 1 base from V and 0 bases from J, with 7 bases between. The CDR3 loop is CSARASGAKNIQYF. The CDR3 DNA is TGCAGTGCTAGAGCCAGTGGAGCCAAAAACATTCAGTACTTC.

The chain has TRBV6-5 and TRBJ1-2; possibly TRBD1 for D (6 bases). CDR3 size: 15 residues. CDR1 is MNHEY and CDR2 is SVGAGI in the germline V gene. V was trimmed by 5 bases and J by 0 bases, leaving 13 bases between them. This CDR3 is CASSRGGFANYGYTF. Here the CDR3 DNA reads TGTGCCAGCAGTCGAGGGGGGTTTGCTAACTATGGCTACACCTTC.